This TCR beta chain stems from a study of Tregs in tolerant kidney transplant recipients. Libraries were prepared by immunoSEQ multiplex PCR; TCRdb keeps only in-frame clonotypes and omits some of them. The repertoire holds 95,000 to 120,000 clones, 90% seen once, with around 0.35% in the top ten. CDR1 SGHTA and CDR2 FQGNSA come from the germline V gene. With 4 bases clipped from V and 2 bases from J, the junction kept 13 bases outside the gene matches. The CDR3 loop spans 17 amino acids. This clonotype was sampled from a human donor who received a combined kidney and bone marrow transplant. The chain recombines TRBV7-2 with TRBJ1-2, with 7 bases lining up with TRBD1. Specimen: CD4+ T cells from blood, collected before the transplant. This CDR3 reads CASSSGQSPRQNYGYTF. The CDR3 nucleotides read TGTGCCAGCAGCTCGGGACAGAGCCCTCGACAGAACTATGGCTACACCTTC.